A selection of T cell receptor beta chains follows, all from one sample in a study of blood T cells in healthy people across ages. In TCRdb, the 5' RACE reads were re-called with MiXCR into one record per CDR3 protein. Of some 760,000 distinct CDR3 sequences listed, 20% to 30% were seen once; the top ten hold 9.4%. The data were also submitted as part of a second study, on T cells of mothers and their children.

The sequenced sample was blood. These receptors were taken from a boy aged 10-17 years in good health. Each CDR3 is given with its conserved first and last residue. The order of the fields is CDR3 DNA, CDR3 protein, V gene, clone size, D gene, J gene. The D gene is left open where the match is weak. Expanded clones get a size class; other rows say once, few or many, or leave the size out.

TGTGCCAGCAGTGGCCAGGGCGTGACTAGCACAGATACGCAGTATTTT CASSGQGVTSTDTQYF TRBV27 NA NA TRBJ2-3
TGCGCCAGCAGCCCTCGCCGCCTCAATGAGCAGTTCTTC CASSPRRLNEQFF TRBV5-1 NA NA TRBJ2-1
TGTGCCAGCAGCCCTGTCGGGTACGACCGAAGCTACAATGAGCAGTTCTTC CASSPVGYDRSYNEQFF TRBV2 few NA TRBJ2-1
TGTGCCAGCAGTTATTCCGGGACAGGGAATGAAAAACTGTTTTTT CASSYSGTGNEKLFF TRBV6-5 NA TRBD1 TRBJ1-4
TGCGCCAGCAGCCAAGTCGGAGGGAAGCAGCCCCAGCATTTT CASSQVGGKQPQHF TRBV4-1 NA NA TRBJ1-5
TGTGCCAGCAGCTTCGAACGGAGCCCGTACAATGAGCAGTTCTTC CASSFERSPYNEQFF TRBV7-9 few NA TRBJ2-1
TGCAGTGCTAGGGCCGGGGGGGGCCTTCAAGAGACCCAGTACTTC CSARAGGGLQETQYF TRBV20-1 NA TRBD2 TRBJ2-5
TGCAGCGTTGACGCAGCGTACGAGCAGTACTTC CSVDAAYEQYF TRBV29-1 NA NA TRBJ2-7
TGTGCCAGCGGCAGCGGGGTAGGGGAGCTGTTTTTT CASGSGVGELFF TRBV6-4 NA TRBD2 TRBJ2-2
TGTGCCAGCAGTCTTCTAAGCGGGAGCTCCTACAATGAGCAGTTCTTC CASSLLSGSSYNEQFF TRBV12-3/TRBV12-4 few TRBD2 TRBJ2-1
TGTGCCAGCAGCCCTCCGGGACTAGCGGGAAGGAATACGCAGTATTTT CASSPPGLAGRNTQYF TRBV7-9 NA TRBD2 TRBJ2-3
TGTGCCAGCGGCAAGGGACGGGGTGAAAAACTGTTTTTT CASGKGRGEKLFF TRBV7-9 NA NA TRBJ1-4
TGTGCCAGCAGCTTCCCTAGCGGGAGAGGCACCGGGGAGCTGTTTTTT CASSFPSGRGTGELFF TRBV7-2 NA TRBD2 TRBJ2-2
TGCAGTGCTAGAGATCCGGGGAGCTCTGGGGCCAACGTCCTGACTTTC CSARDPGSSGANVLTF TRBV20-1 NA NA TRBJ2-6
TGTGCCAGCTCGAGTACTAGCGGGGTGGACAATGAGCAGTTCTTC CASSSTSGVDNEQFF TRBV18 NA TRBD2 TRBJ2-1
TGTGCCAGCAGCTTGGGAAGTGGTCTAGATACGCAGTATTTT CASSLGSGLDTQYF TRBV5-6 NA NA TRBJ2-3
TGTGCCAGCATGATAGAGGACCGCTACGAGCAGTACTTC CASMIEDRYEQYF TRBV6-6 NA NA TRBJ2-7
TGTGCCAGCAGTTTAGCGGGGGGGCCGGGCGATACGCAGTATTTT CASSLAGGPGDTQYF TRBV28 many TRBD2 TRBJ2-3
TGTGCCAGCAAAAGACTAGCGGGAGTCTACGAGCAGTACTTC CASKRLAGVYEQYF TRBV6-2/TRBV6-3 few TRBD2 TRBJ2-7
TGTGCCAGCAGCTCCGTGGGCGGGAGGGTCTACAATGAGCAGTTCTTC CASSSVGGRVYNEQFF TRBV7-2 NA TRBD2 TRBJ2-1
TGTGCCAGCAGCGTGCGACAGGGAACCTACGAGCAGTACTTC CASSVRQGTYEQYF TRBV7-6 few TRBD1 TRBJ2-7
TGCAGTGCTGCCCCGGGACAGGGCACATACAATGAGCAGTTCTTC CSAAPGQGTYNEQFF TRBV20-1 few TRBD1 TRBJ2-1
TGTGCCAGCAGTCAACCCCCACCCCAAGAGACCCAGTACTTC CASSQPPPQETQYF TRBV6-5 few NA TRBJ2-5
TGCGCCAGCAGCTCTTGGGGGGATAAAGAGACCCAGTACTTC CASSSWGDKETQYF TRBV5-1 few NA TRBJ2-5
TGTGCCAGCAGCCCTCCAGCCCTAGCGGGGGAAGAGACCCAGTACTTC CASSPPALAGEETQYF TRBV4-2 few TRBD2 TRBJ2-5
TGTGCCAGCAGCCAACGGGACGGAGTCCCATATAGCAATCAGCCCCAGCATTTT CASSQRDGVPYSNQPQHF TRBV7-6 few NA TRBJ1-5
TGTGCCAGCAGCTTAGAAGATTTCGAGACCCAGTACTTC CASSLEDFETQYF TRBV7-9 NA NA TRBJ2-5
TGTGCCAGTAGTATTTCCGGGGACGTCCGCGGTGAGCAGTTCTTC CASSISGDVRGEQFF TRBV19 NA NA TRBJ2-1
TGTGCCAGCAGCTTAGTGGGGGCCTCCTACAATGAGCAGTTCTTC CASSLVGASYNEQFF TRBV11-3 NA NA TRBJ2-1
TGTGCCAGCAGTTTTATGAGCGGGTCGGCGGGGGAGCAGTACTTC CASSFMSGSAGEQYF TRBV7-2 few NA TRBJ2-7
TGTGCCAGCAGCCGTGGCAGTTACGAGGAGGCCCAGTACTTC CASSRGSYEEAQYF TRBV3-1 few NA TRBJ2-5
TGTGCCAGCAGCCGAAGGAGAGGAGAGACAGGGGGGATTTCTGGGGCCAACGTCCTGACTTTC CASSRRRGETGGISGANVLTF TRBV7-6 few TRBD1 TRBJ2-6